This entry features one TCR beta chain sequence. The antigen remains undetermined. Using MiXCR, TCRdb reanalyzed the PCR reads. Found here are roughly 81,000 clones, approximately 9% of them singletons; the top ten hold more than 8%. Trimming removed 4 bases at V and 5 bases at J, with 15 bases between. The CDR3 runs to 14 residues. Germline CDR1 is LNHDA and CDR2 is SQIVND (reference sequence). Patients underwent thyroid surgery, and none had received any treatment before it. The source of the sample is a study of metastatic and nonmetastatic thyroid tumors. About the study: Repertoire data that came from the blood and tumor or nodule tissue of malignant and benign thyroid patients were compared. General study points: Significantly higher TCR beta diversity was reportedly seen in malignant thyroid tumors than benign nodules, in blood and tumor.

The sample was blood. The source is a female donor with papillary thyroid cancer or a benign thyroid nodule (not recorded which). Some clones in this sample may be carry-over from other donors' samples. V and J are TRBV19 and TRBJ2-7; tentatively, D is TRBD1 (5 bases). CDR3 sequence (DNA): TGTGCCAGTAGTAGAGTTGGTAGGGGCAACGAGCAGTACTTC. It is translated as CASSRVGRGNEQYF. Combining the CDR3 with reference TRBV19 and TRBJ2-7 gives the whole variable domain DGGITQSPKYLFRKEGQNVTLSCEQNLNHDAMYWYRQDPGQGLRLIYYSQIVNDFQKGDIAEGYSVSREKKESFPLTVTSAQKNPTAFYLCASSRVGRGNEQYFGPGTRLTVT.